This T cell receptor beta chain was identified during a study of cytomegalovirus exposure and HLA in healthy donors (dated by TCRdb to the late 2010s). For the study in its entirety: According to an earlier analysis of 587 of the donors, about 170 million T cells yielded 117 million unique TCR beta sequences and about 280 Gb of sequence data. Roughly 300 gigabases of sequencing data and around 88 million unique TCR sequences made up an early release that covered under 750 HLA-typed donors. The genetic ancestry cluster associated with self-reported Caucasian donors included about 84% of the roughly 400 genotyped donors. The aim of the study was to test whether cataloging public T cell receptors could identify signatures of past pathogen exposure. The study profiled the T cell repertoires of under 850 subjects by immunosequencing and related them to cytomegalovirus serostatus. In addition to the first cohort of around 670 subjects, a separate validation cohort of 120 different subjects was used. The study combined high-throughput TCR immunosequencing, statistical association of individual TCRs with disease status, and machine learning to predict cytomegalovirus infection status. A later analysis re-analyzed previously published TCR beta repertoires from approximately 700 donors and added high-resolution HLA genotyping to study TCR occurrence patterns. In the later analysis, no new phenotypic data were used to find candidate immune exposures; instead, reliance was placed on TCR beta sequences and their occurrence across donors. An earlier analysis of approximately 500 of the donors applied high-throughput TCR beta sequencing to assess whether each TCR beta V gene segment acted as functional or pseudogenic. Alongside the repertoire data, information on donor age, sex, ethnicity and CMV serostatus was compiled. Genome-wide SNP genotypes for about 55% of the roughly 670 donors were used in a later genetic analysis, which treated that subset as a discovery cohort. All discovery cohort repertoires had been generated on a single sequencing platform. Class I and class II HLA loci were covered by the typing at four-digit resolution. Typing coverage varied by locus: roughly 620-640 donors for A, B, C, DRB1 and DQB1; more than 500 for DQA1; over 600 for DPA1; around 490 for DPB1. Roughly 5 DR-DQ haplotypes were treated as single units for association and clustering because of strong linkage in the cohort. Across 300 to 500 genotyped donors of the cohort, an average of about 200,000 unique TCR beta nucleotide sequences per donor were sequenced, and roughly 17% of those sequences were non-productive. General conclusions and limits of the study: The study listed 164 TCR beta chains as associated with cytomegalovirus. In vitro tests confirmed that three of the cytomegalovirus-associated TCR beta chains recognize cytomegalovirus antigens. About 17 rarely observed V segments, including chromosome 9 orphons, were excluded from the earlier analysis of 550 to 700 of the donors because counts were too low. In a later analysis, TCR association rates were found to vary across HLA loci, with the most associated TCRs seen for DRB1 alleles and the fewest for HLA-C alleles. Most TCR sequences were seen in very few donors, while some public TCRs were found in many individuals. Because the 87-base-pair reads could not distinguish some IMGT-functional V segments, including TRBV6-2 and TRBV6-3, those segments were excluded. In this cohort, only TCR beta chains were sequenced, and detectable features were limited by the absence of alpha or paired-chain data. HLA typing was unavailable for some donors at each locus, so association tests used only the typed subset. In an earlier analysis of fewer than 750 of the donors, most TCR beta V segments were observed in productive rearrangements about 87% or about 30% of the time, broadly matching IMGT annotations. An association between a missense DCLRE1C variant and V-gene and J-gene trimming of TCR beta chains was found in a later genetic analysis and replicated in an independent cohort. According to a later analysis, parvovirus B19, influenza, CMV and Epstein-Barr virus appeared linked to several top co-occurrence clusters. Correlated functional status among segregating V segments might be attributable to linkage disequilibrium, but an unknown experimental factor could not be ruled out. Sequencing depth was assumed to be roughly uniform across donors in the presence/absence analyses, though that assumption may not hold. In a later analysis, HLA-associated TCR beta chains showed more clonal expansion and lower generation probabilities than non-associated chains that were equally common. In both the original and validation cohorts, the classifier was reported to diagnose cytomegalovirus status with high specificity and sensitivity. A cluster of highly shared sequence variants was judged likely to represent a technical artifact of the sequencing pipeline. Assigning TCR associations to individual alleles was difficult when HLA alleles, especially DR and DQ, strongly co-occurred. A later genetic analysis reported fewer N-insertions in productive TCRs among donors in an Asian-associated ancestry cluster than the roughly 700-donor mean. In a later analysis, more than 15,000 TCR beta sequences were associated with specific HLA alleles at a false discovery rate of 0.05. A later analysis found that most CMV-associated TCR beta chains appeared HLA-restricted, with HLA associations seemingly driven largely by CMV exposure. It was suggested by the authors that the approach could potentially be generalized to other disease states and immunological phenotypes. CMV serostatus was the only immune exposure information available for the cohort. A further reported finding was that TCR beta sequences accurately predicted the HLA-A and HLA-B alleles for most subjects in the first cohort.

This clone has a handful of counts. Its antigen is unknown. A junction end diverges from the germline sequence, so it may reflect a read error. The cohort was made up of 500 to 800 healthy bone marrow donors. At the time of sampling, every cohort member was nominally healthy, though immune exposures that went unrecorded were likely present. The donor tested CMV seropositive, placing the donor among the approximately 290 seropositive members of the cohort. A peripheral blood sample was collected from each donor, and TCR beta sequencing was performed on peripheral blood mononuclear cells. The Qiagen DNeasy Blood Extraction Kit was used to extract genomic DNA from the blood cell samples. The germline V gene gives CDR1 as ENHRY and CDR2 as SYGVKD. From the cysteine up to the phenylalanine, the CDR3 has a length of 12 residues. Of the read, only the CDR3 DNA is kept; its 36 bases are in frame from base 1.

Libraries were made using the immunoSEQ multiplex PCR assay. A mixture of 60 forward primers for TCR Vbeta segments and 13 reverse primers for TCR Jbeta segments was used in the multiplex PCR. Amplification of the CDR3 region of rearranged TCR beta genes was performed with a multiplex PCR assay on genomic DNA. The Illumina HiSeq System was used to sequence the amplified TCR beta libraries as 87-base-pair reads. The study's processing was this. A later analysis counted tens of millions of unique TCR beta chains across the 690 or so repertoires, and some 11 million of these chains were shared by at least two donors. To remove PCR and sequencing errors, raw reads were error-corrected and collapsed into unique sequences using a nearest-neighbor algorithm that merged closely related sequences. V, D and J gene segments were assigned by aligning CDR3 sequences to IMGT reference sequences. For a sequence to be retained, a match of at least six nucleotides to both a V gene segment and a J gene segment was required. Rearrangements were classified as productive when the CDR3 lacked stop codons and remained in frame with V and J, and all other rearrangements were classified as non-productive. Following IMGT convention, CDR3 was defined as the stretch from the second conserved V-encoded cysteine to the conserved J-encoded phenylalanine. The earlier analysis of 587 of the donors excluded sequences that lacked an unambiguous match to a single V gene segment. An earlier analysis of fewer than 750 of the donors classified V segments as functional when productive rearrangements were above 56.7% and as segregating when the standard deviation between donors was above 5%. A statistical classification framework was built for diagnosing cytomegalovirus status from the catalog of TCR beta chain sequences. In a later analysis, V and J genes were assigned by comparing TCR nucleotide sequences against IMGT/GENE-DB human TR gene sequences. The TCRdist pipeline was used in a later analysis to assign CDR3 sequences and most-parsimonious VDJ recombination scenarios. In a later analysis, every TCR beta chain was defined by the combination of its CDR3 amino acid sequence and its V-gene family, and reads without a unique V-gene family were dropped. As a way to deal with suspected cross-contamination and a sequencing artifact, a later analysis dropped 450 to 700 nucleotide sequences that were highly shared and had low generation probability. For each public chain, a later analysis derived a clonal expansion index from normalized ranks of inferred template counts within each repertoire. A later analysis computed generation probabilities with a VDJ recombination model fitted to out-of-frame rearrangements, and checked the results against IGoR. In a later analysis, hypergeometric tests were used to score TCR-TCR, TCR-HLA and TCR-CMV co-occurrence, with a repertoire-size bias correction applied to TCR pairs. A later analysis estimated false discovery rates by permuting HLA or CMV assignments 20 times. In a later analysis, co-occurring TCRs were grouped using DBSCAN, with TCRdist sequence similarity added in when clustering inside HLA-allele-positive subsets. Co-occurrence clustering excluded repertoires with fewer than 30,000 or more than 120,000 public chains, plus five with anomalous nucleotide sharing. TCRdb holds this immuneACCESS table with in-frame rearrangements only. Some clones are missing; in checked studies, unresolved V genes explain under half, and the rest has no known cause. The V and J calls and the clone size are those of that table, but D and trimming were determined from the DNA. For this sample the table gives 150,000 to 200,000 clones, of which about 12% were detected only once. The top ten hold over 6.5% of the sample.

The V gene is TRBV10-3 and the J gene is TRBJ1-2, with the D segment identity uncertain. The sample was PBMCs. This clonotype originated in a man between 50 and 59 years old in good health and CMV-seropositive. The CDR3 region has the sequence CAISESDYGSTF. The DNA sequence is TGTGCCATCAGTGAATCGGACTATGGCTCCACCTTC.